The rows below give T cell receptor beta chains drawn from one sample of a study of shared T cell receptors in the human thymus. Repertoires were generated with immunoSEQ multiplex PCR, while TCRdb's copy carries only in-frame clones and drops some. The repertoire holds hundreds of thousands of clones, with 88% as singletons. These data are also associated with another study on human thymus T cells.

The sequenced material came from thymocytes. Receptor source: a boy under two years old with a congenital heart defect. The CDR3 runs from the conserved cysteine through the conserved F or W. Each record gives: J gene, V gene, clone size, D gene, CDR3 protein, CDR3 DNA. D genes are given only for firm matches. Where a row states a size, it is once, few, many or the class of an expanded clone; other rows omit it.

j_call: TRBJ1-2
v_call: TRBV15
clone_size: NA
d_call: NA
cdr3_aa: CATSRERQALGGYTF
cdr3_nt: TGTGCCACCAGCAGAGAACGACAGGCCCTCGGGGGCTACACCTTC

j_call: TRBJ2-7
v_call: TRBV4-1
clone_size: NA
d_call: NA
cdr3_aa: CASSQESGRGEQYF
cdr3_nt: TGCGCCAGCAGCCAAGAGTCCGGGCGGGGCGAGCAGTACTTC

j_call: TRBJ2-7
v_call: TRBV19
clone_size: NA
d_call: TRBD2
cdr3_aa: CASSKRETPIYEQYF
cdr3_nt: TGTGCCAGTAGTAAGCGGGAGACCCCAATCTACGAGCAGTACTTC

j_call: TRBJ2-2
v_call: TRBV11-3
clone_size: NA
d_call: NA
cdr3_aa: CASSLAVLAAGELFF
cdr3_nt: TGTGCCAGCAGCTTAGCCGTTTTGGCGGCCGGGGAGCTGTTTTTT

j_call: TRBJ2-7
v_call: TRBV2
clone_size: once
d_call: NA
cdr3_aa: CASSGSGRGCNEQYF
cdr3_nt: TGTGCCAGCAGCGGATCTGGCAGGGGTTGCAACGAGCAGTACTTC

j_call: TRBJ1-4
v_call: TRBV9
clone_size: few
d_call: NA
cdr3_aa: CASSASGAPNEKLFF
cdr3_nt: TGTGCCAGCAGCGCCTCAGGGGCACCTAATGAAAAACTGTTTTTT

j_call: TRBJ2-2
v_call: TRBV6-5
clone_size: NA
d_call: NA
cdr3_aa: CASSYNPGFYTGELFF
cdr3_nt: TGTGCCAGCAGTTACAATCCGGGGTTTTACACCGGGGAGCTGTTTTTT

j_call: TRBJ2-1
v_call: TRBV5-6
clone_size: NA
d_call: TRBD1
cdr3_aa: CASRSDRGAYLYNEQFF
cdr3_nt: TGTGCCAGCAGATCGGACAGGGGGGCCTACCTTTACAATGAGCAGTTCTTC

j_call: TRBJ2-5
v_call: TRBV15
clone_size: few
d_call: NA
cdr3_aa: CATSERQGGRETQYF
cdr3_nt: TGTGCCACCAGCGAACGACAGGGAGGTAGGGAGACCCAGTACTTC

j_call: TRBJ1-1
v_call: TRBV6-1
clone_size: NA
d_call: TRBD1
cdr3_aa: CAGIGQATEAFF
cdr3_nt: TGTGCCGGGATAGGACAGGCGACTGAAGCTTTCTTT

j_call: TRBJ2-1
v_call: TRBV29-1
clone_size: NA
d_call: NA
cdr3_aa: CSVVGSGERTYNEQFF
cdr3_nt: TGCAGCGTTGTAGGGTCGGGGGAAAGAACCTACAATGAGCAGTTCTTC

j_call: TRBJ2-2
v_call: TRBV13
clone_size: NA
d_call: NA
cdr3_aa: CASSTRTGTLLRELFF
cdr3_nt: TGTGCCAGCAGCACCCGTACCGGGACTCTATTACGGGAGCTGTTTTTT

j_call: TRBJ2-1
v_call: TRBV28
clone_size: NA
d_call: TRBD2
cdr3_aa: CASSGRVWGRASGGNEQFF
cdr3_nt: TGTGCCAGCAGTGGCAGGGTGTGGGGGAGGGCCTCCGGTGGGAATGAGCAGTTCTTC

j_call: TRBJ2-7
v_call: TRBV6-6
clone_size: few
d_call: NA
cdr3_aa: CASLTGGTSRSYEQYF
cdr3_nt: TGTGCCAGCTTGACTGGGGGGACGAGTCGGTCCTACGAGCAGTACTTC

j_call: TRBJ2-6
v_call: TRBV27
clone_size: once
d_call: NA
cdr3_aa: CASSLVGASGANVLTF
cdr3_nt: TGTGCCAGCAGTTTGGTTGGGGCATCTGGGGCCAACGTCCTGACTTTC

j_call: TRBJ2-2
v_call: TRBV5-6
clone_size: NA
d_call: NA
cdr3_aa: CASSLLGDWNTGELFF
cdr3_nt: TGTGCCAGCAGCTTGTTAGGAGACTGGAACACCGGGGAGCTGTTTTTT

j_call: TRBJ2-1
v_call: TRBV4-3
clone_size: NA
d_call: TRBD2
cdr3_aa: CASSQVRWGSGINNEQFF
cdr3_nt: TGCGCCAGCAGCCAAGTGCGATGGGGAAGCGGGATCAACAATGAGCAGTTCTTC

j_call: TRBJ2-7
v_call: TRBV27
clone_size: NA
d_call: TRBD1
cdr3_aa: CASSLHNRDRGCDEQYF
cdr3_nt: TGTGCCAGCAGTTTACACAACCGGGACAGGGGATGCGACGAGCAGTACTTC

j_call: TRBJ2-3
v_call: TRBV28
clone_size: NA
d_call: TRBD1
cdr3_aa: CASSPQGADTQYF
cdr3_nt: TGTGCCAGCAGTCCTCAGGGGGCAGATACGCAGTATTTT

j_call: TRBJ2-3
v_call: TRBV18
clone_size: NA
d_call: TRBD2
cdr3_aa: CASSPIAGEDTQYF
cdr3_nt: TGTGCCAGCTCCCCTATAGCGGGAGAAGATACGCAGTATTTT

j_call: TRBJ2-5
v_call: TRBV15
clone_size: NA
d_call: TRBD2
cdr3_aa: CATSRDKVAGGGETQYF
cdr3_nt: TGTGCCACCAGCAGAGATAAGGTCGCGGGAGGCGGGGAGACCCAGTACTTC

j_call: TRBJ2-7
v_call: TRBV6-5
clone_size: once
d_call: TRBD2
cdr3_aa: CASSSPSGSKYEQYF
cdr3_nt: TGTGCCAGCAGCTCCCCTAGCGGGAGTAAGTACGAGCAGTACTTC

j_call: TRBJ2-2
v_call: TRBV4-2
clone_size: NA
d_call: NA
cdr3_aa: CASSQDGGNTGELFF
cdr3_nt: TGTGCCAGCAGCCAAGATGGCGGGAACACCGGGGAGCTGTTTTTT

j_call: TRBJ1-5
v_call: TRBV25-1
clone_size: few
d_call: NA
cdr3_aa: CASSLPYSNQPQHF
cdr3_nt: TGTGCCAGCAGTCTACCTTATAGCAATCAGCCCCAGCATTTT

j_call: TRBJ1-5
v_call: TRBV19
clone_size: NA
d_call: TRBD1
cdr3_aa: CASKMGTGGNQPQHF
cdr3_nt: TGTGCCAGTAAGATGGGGACAGGGGGCAATCAGCCCCAGCATTTT

j_call: TRBJ2-7
v_call: TRBV6-1
clone_size: NA
d_call: TRBD1
cdr3_aa: CASNKLGQGGYEQYF
cdr3_nt: TGTGCCAGCAACAAACTGGGACAGGGTGGCTACGAGCAGTACTTC

j_call: TRBJ1-5
v_call: TRBV12-5
clone_size: NA
d_call: NA
cdr3_aa: CASGLWAVAHSNQPQHF
cdr3_nt: TGTGCTAGTGGTTTGTGGGCAGTGGCTCATAGCAATCAGCCCCAGCATTTT

j_call: TRBJ2-3
v_call: TRBV6-5
clone_size: NA
d_call: NA
cdr3_aa: CASTPRLAPTDTQYF
cdr3_nt: TGTGCCAGCACTCCGCGGTTGGCCCCCACAGATACGCAGTATTTT

j_call: TRBJ2-7
v_call: TRBV7-9
clone_size: NA
d_call: NA
cdr3_aa: CASSYSGKEQYF
cdr3_nt: TGTGCCAGCAGCTATTCAGGGAAGGAGCAGTACTTC

j_call: TRBJ1-3
v_call: TRBV7-9
clone_size: NA
d_call: NA
cdr3_aa: CASSLRGLAGNTIYF
cdr3_nt: TGTGCCAGCAGCTTACGGGGGTTGGCTGGAAACACCATATATTTT

j_call: TRBJ2-1
v_call: TRBV27
clone_size: NA
d_call: TRBD2
cdr3_aa: CASSFFSGGHYNEQFF
cdr3_nt: TGTGCCAGCAGTTTCTTTAGCGGGGGGCATTACAATGAGCAGTTCTTC

j_call: TRBJ2-1
v_call: TRBV20-1
clone_size: NA
d_call: NA
cdr3_aa: CSARGQDEQFF
cdr3_nt: TGCAGTGCTAGAGGCCAGGATGAGCAGTTCTTC

j_call: TRBJ2-7
v_call: TRBV20-1
clone_size: NA
d_call: NA
cdr3_aa: CSARDEYEQYF
cdr3_nt: TGCAGTGCTAGAGATGAGTACGAGCAGTACTTC

j_call: TRBJ2-3
v_call: TRBV16
clone_size: NA
d_call: TRBD2
cdr3_aa: CASSQFLAGTGTDTQYF
cdr3_nt: TGTGCCAGCAGCCAATTCCTAGCGGGAACTGGCACAGATACGCAGTATTTT

j_call: TRBJ2-5
v_call: TRBV5-6
clone_size: NA
d_call: NA
cdr3_aa: CASSHKQSQETQYF
cdr3_nt: TGTGCCAGCAGCCACAAACAGAGCCAAGAGACCCAGTACTTC

j_call: TRBJ2-3
v_call: TRBV7-8
clone_size: NA
d_call: NA
cdr3_aa: CASSLGASPDTQYF
cdr3_nt: TGTGCCAGCAGCTTGGGCGCCTCGCCGGATACGCAGTATTTT

j_call: TRBJ2-1
v_call: TRBV7-6
clone_size: NA
d_call: TRBD2
cdr3_aa: CASRPLAGEGNEQFF
cdr3_nt: TGTGCCAGCAGACCTCTAGCGGGAGAAGGGAATGAGCAGTTCTTC